These 18 T cell receptor beta chains originate from one sample sequenced in a study of response to subunit inactivated influenza vaccine. Each CDR3 protein is one row after TCRdb ran MiXCR on the RT-PCR reads. Here the sample spans 800,000 to 1,000,000 distinct CDR3 sequences, 21% being singletons. The starting material was PBMCs from blood, obtained more than 4 days after vaccination. The source is a man in his fifties who received an inactivated influenza vaccine.

A note on this clonotype: One end of the junction does not line up with germline, which may come from a read error. This chain connects TRBV11-1 to TRBJ2-1; a weak D match, TRBD2 (5 bases). Germline assignment: CDR1 SGHAT and CDR2 FQDESV (reference sequence). The CDR3 runs 13 residues. In DNA, the CDR3 is TGTGCCAGCAGCCTAGCTAGTCTTGATGAGCAGTTCTTC. This codes for CASSLASLDEQFF.

This clonotype was counted only a few times. The CDR3 here is CASSLGEAAEAFF. CDR3 sequence (DNA): TGTGCCAGCAGTTTGGGGGAGGCCGCTGAAGCTTTCTTT. This chain links TRBV12-3 or TRBV12-4 with TRBJ1-1; TRBD1 might be the D (5 bases). The CDR3 sequence is 13 residues long. Trimming took 3 bases from V and 6 from J, leaving 11 bases between them.

In this sample, this clonotype turned up many times. This chain connects TRBV6-5 to TRBJ2-2; 8 bases map to TRBD2. Losses at the gene ends were 2 bases for V and 9 bases for J; bases not matched to a gene: 5. The CDR3 has 14 amino acids. From germline, CDR1 is MNHEY and CDR2 SVGAGI. The CDR3 DNA reads as TGTGCCAGCAGTTACGTCCTAGCGGGTCGGGAGCTGTTTTTT. Amino acids: CASSYVLAGRELFF.

V and J are TRBV12-3 or TRBV12-4 and TRBJ2-1, with 9 bases aligning to TRBD1. J lost 15 bases, V lost 5 bases, and 2 bases had no gene match. The length of the CDR3 is 10 residues. CDR3 amino acids: CASSGTGLFF. The CDR3 DNA is TGTGCCAGCAGTGGGACAGGGCTGTTCTTC.

The chain is built from TRBV15 and TRBJ2-7; TRBD1 matches 9 bases. Germline V CDR1 and CDR2: LNHNV, YYDKDF (reference sequence). The CDR3 runs 14 residues. V was pared by 5 bases and J by 7 bases, with 9 bases of the junction left unmatched. CDR3 region: CATSPWDRVFEQYF. In nucleotides, the CDR3 is TGTGCCACCAGCCCTTGGGACAGGGTCTTTGAGCAGTACTTC.

This clonotype came up many times. Germline and junction disagree at one end, which may indicate a read error. This sequence joins TRBV20-1 and TRBJ2-5; 10 nucleotides match TRBD2. The CDR3 consists of 11 residues. Looked up from germline, CDR1 is DFQATT and CDR2 is SNEGSKA (reference sequence). DNA for the CDR3: TGCAGTGCTGGGACACTAGCGGGGAGTAGCTTC. This sequence encodes CSAGTLAGSSF.

The rearrangement uses TRBV28 and TRBJ1-1; perhaps TRBD1 as D (5 bases). From germline, CDR1 is MDHEN and CDR2 SYDVKM. Trimming removed 5 bases from V and 7 bases from J, with 14 bases in between. This CDR3 comprises 13 residues. Here the CDR3 DNA reads TGTGCCAGCAGTACGCAGGGTGTGGTTGAAGCTTTCTTT. Protein product: CASSTQGVVEAFF. Variable domain in full (rest from reference TRBV28 and TRBJ1-1): DVKVTQSSRYLVKRTGEKVFLECVQDMDHENMFWYRQDPGLGLRLIYFSYDVKMKEKGDIPEGYSVSREKKERFSLILESASTNQTSMYLCASSTQGVVEAFFGQGTRLTVV.

The sample holds a few counts of this clonotype. The V gene is TRBV20-1, the J gene TRBJ2-1, with D possibly being TRBD1 or TRBD2 (5 bases each). Germline lookup yields CDR1 DFQATT and CDR2 SNEGSKA (reference sequence). The CDR3 spans 11 residues. The V end was cut by 5 bases, the J end by 15 bases, with 17 bases between. The CDR3: CSAQVGAVRFF. The DNA of the CDR3 is TGCAGTGCTCAAGTCGGGGCTGTCCGGTTCTTC.

There are a few counts of this clonotype. CDR3 protein: CSAKAGQIIYEQYF. The CDR3 coding sequence is TGCAGTGCTAAGGCGGGACAGATAATCTACGAGCAGTACTTC. The chain links TRBV20-1 to TRBJ2-7; tentative D call: TRBD1 (7 bases). The V gene lost 4 bases and the J gene lost 3 bases, with 16 bases spanning the gap. In germline, CDR1 is DFQATT, CDR2 SNEGSKA (reference sequence). The CDR3 is made up of 14 amino acids.

The genes are TRBV12-3 or TRBV12-4 and TRBJ2-5, with D perhaps TRBD2 (5 bases). Trimming cost V 3 bases and J 5 bases, with 16 bases left between them. This CDR3 comprises 15 residues. The CDR3 loop reads CASSLYRGLGETQYF. The CDR3 coding sequence is TGTGCCAGCAGTTTGTATAGAGGGCTGGGGGAGACCCAGTACTTC.

The chain uses TRBV18 and TRBJ2-6; possibly TRBD2 for D (6 bases). V was shortened by 5 bases and J by 0 bases, with 14 bases between the two germline ends. Germline assignment: CDR1 KGHSH and CDR2 LQKENI. The CDR3 has 17 residues. CDR3 residues: CASSGGTADSGANVLTF. In DNA, the CDR3 is TGTGCCAGCTCAGGGGGGACGGCCGACTCTGGGGCCAACGTCCTGACTTTC.

The J gene is TRBJ1-1, the V gene TRBV4-3, with D perhaps matching TRBD1 (5 bases). The V end was cut by 1 base, the J end by 1 base, with 10 bases between. The CDR3 is 15 amino acids. Germline-derived CDR1 and CDR2 are LGHNA and YSLEER. CDR3 amino acids: CASSQGGRGNTEAFF. The DNA for the CDR3 is TGCGCCAGCAGCCAAGGAGGTAGGGGGAACACTGAAGCTTTCTTT.

The chain combines TRBV11-2 with TRBJ2-7; D ambiguous. The CDR3 contains 16 residues. Trimming took 5 bases from V and 1 from J, leaving 18 bases between them. Germline loops: CDR1 SGHAT, CDR2 FQNNGV. CDR3 protein: CASSALGRRTSYEQYF. The CDR3 region has the DNA TGTGCCAGCAGCGCCTTAGGACGGCGAACTTCCTACGAGCAGTACTTC.

The rearrangement links TRBV20-1 to TRBJ2-7; 11 positions match TRBD2. V shed 6 bases and J 1 base; nucleotides not matched to a gene: 5. The CDR3 is 14 residues long. Germline loops: CDR1 DFQATT, CDR2 SNEGSKA (reference sequence). CDR3 residues: CSARRLAGSYEQYF. The CDR3 region has the DNA TGCAGTGCCCGCCGACTAGCGGGATCCTACGAGCAGTACTTC.

The genes are TRBV20-1 and TRBJ2-7, with TRBD1 as a possible D gene (6 bases). V was pared by 2 bases and J by 0 bases, with 20 bases between. The CDR3 extends over 17 amino acids. Germline assignment: CDR1 DFQATT and CDR2 SNEGSKA (reference sequence). In DNA form, the CDR3 reads TGCAGTGCTAGAATAGGACAGTATTTGGTTAGCTCCTACGAGCAGTACTTC. Its protein is CSARIGQYLVSSYEQYF.

For the CDR3, the DNA is TGCGCCAGCAGCCAACCCGGGACAGGGGACTACGAGCAGTACTTC. This codes for CASSQPGTGDYEQYF. The chain carries TRBV4-1 and TRBJ2-7; TRBD1 matches 10 bases. The CDR3 runs 15 residues. With 2 bases clipped from V and 3 bases from J, the junction kept 4 bases outside the gene matches. Germline assignment: CDR1 MGHRA and CDR2 YSYEKL.

The rearrangement uses TRBV6-2 or TRBV6-3 and TRBJ1-1; D gene unclear. The CDR3 extends over 13 amino acids. V was clipped by 2 bases and J by 6 bases, with 10 bases between them. Germline V gene lookup returns CDR1 MNHEY and CDR2 SVGEGT. The chain's CDR3 is CASSYGRAAEAFF. CDR3 bases: TGTGCCAGCAGTTACGGGAGGGCGGCTGAAGCTTTCTTT.

J is TRBJ2-5 and V is TRBV20-1; 8 bases are shared with TRBD2. The CDR3 runs 13 residues. Trimming cost V 3 bases and J 5 bases; bases outside gene matches: 5. Germline CDR1 DFQATT, CDR2 SNEGSKA (reference sequence). The CDR3 is CSASGRATETQYF. The CDR3 coding sequence is TGCAGTGCTAGCGGGAGGGCCACGGAGACCCAGTACTTC.